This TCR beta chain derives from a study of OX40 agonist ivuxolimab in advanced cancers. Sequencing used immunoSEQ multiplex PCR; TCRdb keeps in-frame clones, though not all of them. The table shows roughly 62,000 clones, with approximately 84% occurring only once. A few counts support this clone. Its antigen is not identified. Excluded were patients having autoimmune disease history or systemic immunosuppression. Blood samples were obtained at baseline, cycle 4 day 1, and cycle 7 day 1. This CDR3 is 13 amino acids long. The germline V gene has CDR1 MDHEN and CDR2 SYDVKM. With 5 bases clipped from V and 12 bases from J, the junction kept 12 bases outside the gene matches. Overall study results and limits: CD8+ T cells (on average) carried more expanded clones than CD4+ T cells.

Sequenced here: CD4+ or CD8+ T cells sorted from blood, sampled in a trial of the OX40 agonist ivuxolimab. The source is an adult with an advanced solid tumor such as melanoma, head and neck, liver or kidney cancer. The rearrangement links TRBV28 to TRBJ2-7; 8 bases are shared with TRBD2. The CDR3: CASSLPGEREMYF. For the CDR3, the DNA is TGTGCCAGCAGTCTTCCGGGGGAGCGGGAGATGTACTTC.